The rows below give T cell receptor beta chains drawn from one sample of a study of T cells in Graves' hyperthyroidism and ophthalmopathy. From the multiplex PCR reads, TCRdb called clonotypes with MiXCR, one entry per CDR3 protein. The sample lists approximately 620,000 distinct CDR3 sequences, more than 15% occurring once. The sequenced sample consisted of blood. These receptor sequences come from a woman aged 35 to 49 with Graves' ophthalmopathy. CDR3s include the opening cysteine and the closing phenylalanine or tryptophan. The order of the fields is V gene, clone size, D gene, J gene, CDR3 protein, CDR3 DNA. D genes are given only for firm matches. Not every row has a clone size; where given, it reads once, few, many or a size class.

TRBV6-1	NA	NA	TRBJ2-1	CASSEQGRHNEQFF	TGTGCCAGCAGTGAACAGGGGCGGCACAATGAGCAGTTCTTC
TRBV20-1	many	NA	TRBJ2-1	CSAMDSSRRQFF	TGCAGTGCTATGGACTCGTCTCGGAGGCAGTTCTTC
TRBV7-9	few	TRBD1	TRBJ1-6	CASSPGQGLLHF	TGTGCCAGCAGCCCGGGACAGGGGCTCCTCCACTTT
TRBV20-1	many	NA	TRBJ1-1	CSAMGGRGRTEAFF	TGCAGTGCTATGGGGGGACGGGGGCGGACTGAAGCTTTCTTT
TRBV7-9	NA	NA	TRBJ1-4	CASSLGLGQGREKLFF	TGTGCCAGCAGCTTAGGGCTTGGGCAGGGGCGTGAAAAACTGTTTTTT
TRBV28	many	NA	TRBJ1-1	CASSTGGLNTEAFF	TGTGCCAGCAGCACTGGCGGGCTCAACACTGAAGCTTTCTTT
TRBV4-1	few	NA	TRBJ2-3	CASSDPGGAVSTDTQYF	TGCGCCAGCAGCGACCCTGGGGGGGCGGTCAGCACAGATACGCAGTATTTT
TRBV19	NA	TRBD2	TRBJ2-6	CASSKRDYLSSGANVLTF	TGTGCCAGTAGTAAGCGGGACTATCTCAGCTCTGGGGCCAACGTCCTGACTTTC
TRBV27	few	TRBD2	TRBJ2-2	CASSFFGLAGRTGELFF	TGTGCCAGCAGTTTCTTCGGACTAGCGGGACGCACCGGGGAGCTGTTTTTT
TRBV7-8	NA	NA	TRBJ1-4	CASSFNRFEKLFF	TGTGCCAGCAGCTTCAACAGGTTTGAAAAACTGTTTTTT
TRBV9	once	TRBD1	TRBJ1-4	CASSVGADRDLNEKLFF	TGTGCCAGCAGCGTAGGGGCAGACAGGGACCTCAATGAAAAACTGTTTTTT
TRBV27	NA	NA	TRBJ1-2	CASSLSGAWGYGNTF	NA
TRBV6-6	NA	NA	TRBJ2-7	CASSYSPWAEQYF	TGTGCCAGCAGTTACTCACCGTGGGCCGAGCAGTACTTC
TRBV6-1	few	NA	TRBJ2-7	CASSYDGGTYEQYF	TGTGCCAGCAGTTATGACGGGGGAACCTACGAGCAGTACTTC
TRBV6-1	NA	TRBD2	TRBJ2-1	CASGGGSAREQFF	TGTGCCAGCGGGGGGGGGTCAGCCCGTGAGCAGTTCTTC
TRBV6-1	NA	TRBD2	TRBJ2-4	CASSEGGIREIWNIQYF	TGTGCCAGCAGTGAGGGGGGGATACGGGAGATTTGGAACATTCAGTACTTC
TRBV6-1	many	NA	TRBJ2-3	CASSLTQSTDTQYF	TGTGCCAGCAGCTTGACGCAAAGCACAGATACGCAGTATTTT
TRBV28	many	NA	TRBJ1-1	CASSERQLFTEAFF	TGTGCCAGCAGCGAAAGACAGTTGTTCACTGAAGCTTTCTTT
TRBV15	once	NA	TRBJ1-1	CATSREGAGLGTEAFF	TGTGCCACCAGCAGAGAGGGAGCGGGGCTTGGCACTGAAGCTTTCTTT
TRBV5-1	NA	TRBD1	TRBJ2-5	CASSWGTGGEPQYF	TGCGCCAGCAGCTGGGGGACAGGGGGGGAGCCCCAGTACTTC
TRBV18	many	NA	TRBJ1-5	CASSPQKDSNQPQHF	TGTGCCAGCTCACCACAAAAAGACAGCAATCAGCCCCAGCATTTT
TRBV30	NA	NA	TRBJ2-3	CAWSGDTQYF	TGTGCCTGGAGTGGAGATACGCAGTATTTT
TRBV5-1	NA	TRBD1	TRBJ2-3	CASSSSRDRGDTQYF	TGCGCCAGCAGCTCGTCAAGGGACAGGGGTGATACGCAGTATTTT